A selection of T cell receptor beta chains follows, all from one sample in a study of shared clonotypes between healthy human individuals. This table comes from immunoSEQ multiplex PCR, and its TCRdb copy is limited to in-frame clones, with some not included. The sample includes 1.4 million to 1.5 million clones, roughly 97% seen only once; the top ten take roughly 1.2%. Source material: naive CD4+ T cells sorted from blood. The source of these receptors is a man aged 25-45 years in good health. CDR3s leave out the opening cysteine and the closing phenylalanine or tryptophan.

j_gene	v_gene	len	CDR3aa
TRBJ1-3	TRBV29-1	12	SARTGASGNTIY
TRBJ1-1	TRBV19	11	ASRLTEVTEAF
TRBJ2-1	TRBV5-1	13	ATNPGLQIPNEQF
TRBJ1-5	TRBV6-1	12	ASSEVAGFWPQH
TRBJ2-3	TRBV5-4	11	ASSLEATDTQY
TRBJ1-4	TRBV19	15	ASSLTLVGSSGEKLF
TRBJ2-5	TRBV28	12	ASSTRDSQETQY
TRBJ2-1	TRBV7-7	13	ASSRAPRGGGEQF
TRBJ2-7	TRBV18	14	ASSPPGGTNSYEQY
TRBJ2-7	TRBV6-5	12	ASRRDPSSYEQY
TRBJ2-3	TRBV11-2	15	ASSSLQRVVGSESWY
TRBJ2-1	TRBV5-1	14	ASSLETSGRVNEQF
TRBJ2-1	TRBV5-4	14	ASSRSQGASGNEQF
TRBJ2-1	TRBV18	14	ASSPSTGDSYNGQF
TRBJ2-1	TRBV19	11	ASSIGTLNEQF
TRBJ1-5	TRBV28	10	ASSFPGQPQH